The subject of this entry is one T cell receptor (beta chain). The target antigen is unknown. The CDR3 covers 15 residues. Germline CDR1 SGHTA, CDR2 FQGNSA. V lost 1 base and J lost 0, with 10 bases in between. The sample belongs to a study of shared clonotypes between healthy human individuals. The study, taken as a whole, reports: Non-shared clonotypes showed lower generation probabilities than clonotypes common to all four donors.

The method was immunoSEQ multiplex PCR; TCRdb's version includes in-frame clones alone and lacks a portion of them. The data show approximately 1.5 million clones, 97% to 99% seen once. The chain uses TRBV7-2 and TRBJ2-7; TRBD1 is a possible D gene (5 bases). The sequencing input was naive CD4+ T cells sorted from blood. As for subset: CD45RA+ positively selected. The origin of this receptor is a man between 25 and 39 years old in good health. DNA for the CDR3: TGTGCCAGCAGCTTAGTGGGGCAGGTCTCCTACGAGCAGTACTTC. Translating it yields CASSLVGQVSYEQYF.